Below, 27 T cell receptor beta chains from the same sample are listed, as sequenced in a study of blood T cells in healthy people across ages. A second PCR, run for roughly 6 to 11 cycles, used a sample-barcoded 5' primer plus a J-beta primer mix. MiXCR was run by TCRdb on the 5' RACE reads, yielding one entry per CDR3 protein. The data contain around 800,000 distinct CDR3 sequences, about 55% of them singletons. What was sequenced was blood. Source of these receptors: a man older than 75 in good health.

The rearrangement joins TRBV5-1 to TRBJ2-1; D gene ambiguous. CDR3 length: 15 amino acids. Germline CDR1 reads SGHRS; CDR2 reads YFSETQ. Trimming stripped 1 base from V and 3 bases from J, with 11 bases between. The CDR3 DNA sequence: TGCGCCAGCAGCTTGTCGGGCGCCCTCTACAATGAGCAGTTCTTC. This encodes CASSLSGALYNEQFF.

This rearrangement joins TRBV6-5 to TRBJ2-7; 8 positions match TRBD2. Unmatched junction bases numbered 2, after V lost 2 bases and J lost 2 bases. Germline values: CDR1 MNHEY, CDR2 SVGAGI. CDR3 length: 14 amino acids. In DNA form, the CDR3 reads TGTGCCAGCAGTTACCAGCGGGGGACCTACGAGCAGTACTTC. Its translation: CASSYQRGTYEQYF.

The gene calls are TRBV5-1 and TRBJ1-6; 11 nucleotides agree with TRBD1. The CDR3 consists of 16 residues. With 2 bases clipped from V and 11 bases from J, the junction kept 9 bases outside the gene matches. Germline CDR1 SGHRS, CDR2 YFSETQ. The CDR3 loop is CASSFQAGTGGAPLHF. CDR3 sequence (DNA): TGCGCCAGCAGCTTTCAGGCCGGGACAGGGGGTGCACCCCTCCACTTT.

The V gene is TRBV27, the J gene TRBJ2-4; the D is unclear. This CDR3 has 13 residues. The germline V gene has CDR1 MNHEY and CDR2 SMNVEV (reference sequence). Deletions cut 4 bases from V and 6 bases from J, with 10 bases between. As DNA, the CDR3 is TGTGCCAGCAGTTACTCATATGGAAACATTCAGTACTTC. As protein: CASSYSYGNIQYF.

The chain couples TRBV6-5 to TRBJ2-7; TRBD2 matches 9 bases. Losses at the gene ends were 6 bases for V and 1 base for J; bases not matched to a gene: 7. The germline gives CDR1 MNHEY, CDR2 SVGAGI. The CDR3 extends over 15 amino acids. This chain's CDR3 is CASSKTSGGSYEQYF. CDR3 DNA: TGTGCCAGCAGCAAGACTAGCGGTGGTTCCTACGAGCAGTACTTC.

This clonotype has more than one count but fewer than ten. V gene TRBV12-3 or TRBV12-4 combines with J gene TRBJ2-4; possibly TRBD1 for D (6 bases). The CDR3 consists of 13 residues. Trimming took off 3 bases at V and 11 bases at J, with 14 bases between the two ends. The CDR3 coding sequence is TGTGCCAGCAGTTTTGCAGGGGATGGGTTTCAGTACTTC. Amino acids: CASSFAGDGFQYF.

V and J are TRBV20-1 and TRBJ2-5, with 12 bases matching TRBD2. Trimming removed 7 bases from V and 5 bases from J; junction bases left unmatched: 5. CDR3 length: 13 residues. Per the germline V gene, CDR1 is DFQATT and CDR2 is SNEGSKA (reference sequence). The CDR3 bases are TGCAGTGGCTCGACTAGCGGGAGTGAGACCCAGTACTTC. Amino acids: CSGSTSGSETQYF.

This clonotype was detected a few times. The V call is TRBV29-1, the J call TRBJ2-7, with D unresolved. The ends were cut back, 6 bases at V and 3 bases at J, with 9 bases in the middle. This CDR3 contains 11 residues. Germline CDR1 reads SQVTM; CDR2 reads ANQGSEA. The CDR3 here is CSVMTGYEQYF. CDR3 nucleotides: TGCAGCGTCATGACTGGCTACGAGCAGTACTTC.

The rearrangement uses TRBV7-2 and TRBJ1-6; D remains unclear. Trimming cost V 8 bases and J 4 bases, with 15 bases left between them. This CDR3 is 15 amino acids long. Germline values: CDR1 SGHTA, CDR2 FQGNSA. CDR3 amino acids: CASRRDFAYNSPLHF. The CDR3 DNA reads TGTGCCAGCCGGCGGGATTTCGCGTATAATTCACCCCTCCACTTT.

The CDR3, as DNA: TGCAGTGGGCTAGTGGGGGTCTACGAGCAGTACTTC. Residues: CSGLVGVYEQYF. This chain joins TRBV20-1 and TRBJ2-4; D may be TRBD1 or TRBD2 (5 bases each). The better agreement between TRBJ2-7 and the DNA end casts doubt on the J call. Germline V CDR1 and CDR2: DFQATT, SNEGSKA (reference sequence). CDR3 size: 12 residues.

The sample holds a few counts of this clonotype. The rearrangement links TRBV7-8 to TRBJ2-7; D could derive from TRBD1 or TRBD2 (6 bases each). V dropped 1 base and J dropped 1 base, with 14 bases sitting between them. In germline, CDR1 is SGHVS, CDR2 FQNEAQ. The CDR3 sequence is 16 residues long. The CDR3 spells CASSLGGALGSYEQYF. For the CDR3, the DNA is TGTGCCAGCAGCTTAGGGGGGGCCCTAGGTTCCTACGAGCAGTACTTC.

This chain connects TRBV29-1 to TRBJ2-7, with D hard to call. CDR1 and CDR2 from the germline V gene are SQVTM and ANQGSEA. The CDR3 sequence is 12 residues long. Trimming took off 4 bases at V and 5 bases at J, with 12 bases between the two ends. The CDR3 DNA is TGCAGCGTTGGTGCAGTTTGGAACGAGCAGTACTTC. It yields the protein CSVGAVWNEQYF.

Notes on this clonotype: A read error may account for a junction end that differs from germline. The rearrangement uses TRBV29-1 and TRBJ2-1; 7 bases line up with TRBD2. Germline values: CDR1 SQVTM, CDR2 ANQGSEA. CDR3 length equals 14 residues. The CDR3 bases are TGCGGCGTTGTGGGGCGGGAGCGCTACAATGAGCAGTTCTTC. This codes for CGVVGRERYNEQFF.

The chain employs TRBV7-2 and TRBJ2-3, with D possibly TRBD2 on 6 matching bases. CDR1 and CDR2 (germline): SGHTA, FQGNSA. Trimming removed 4 bases from V and 14 bases from J, with 19 bases in between. The CDR3 covers 13 residues. The CDR3 bases are TGTGCCAGCAGCTCCGGACTACATCAGTACGCGTATTTT. Translation: CASSSGLHQYAYF.

The V gene is TRBV6-5, the J gene TRBJ1-2, with D maybe TRBD1 (5 bases). The CDR3 has 15 amino acids. Germline V gene sequence: CDR1 MNHEY, CDR2 SVGAGI. The ends were cut back, 0 bases at V and 0 bases at J, with 8 bases in the middle. The CDR3 DNA reads as TGTGCCAGCAGTTACTCAGGGGCAGCTAACTATGGCTACACCTTC. This encodes CASSYSGAANYGYTF.

The genes are TRBV13 and TRBJ1-5; the D is unclear. The CDR3 extends over 18 amino acids. V was clipped by 1 base and J by 0 bases, with 16 bases between them. Germline V gene data show CDR1 as PRHDT and CDR2 as FYEKMQ (reference sequence). Written as DNA, the CDR3 is TGTGCCAGCAGCTTAGTGCGGCAGACCGTCTATAGCAATCAGCCCCAGCATTTT. It translates to CASSLVRQTVYSNQPQHF.

The chain employs TRBV11-2 and TRBJ2-5, with D uncertain. The CDR3 loop spans 13 amino acids. The germline CDR1 and CDR2 sequences are SGHAT and FQNNGV. The V end was cut by 8 bases, the J end by 5 bases, with 15 bases between. CDR3 loop: CASGTGLKETQYF. CDR3 bases: TGTGCCAGCGGAACGGGTCTCAAGGAGACCCAGTACTTC.

V is TRBV11-1 and J is TRBJ2-7, with 8 positions matching TRBD2. Gene TRBJ2-5 matches the end of the DNA better, so the J call may be wrong. CDR3 size: 16 residues. Per the germline V gene, CDR1 is SGHAT and CDR2 is FQDESV (reference sequence). The CDR3 coding sequence is TGTGCCAGCAGCTTACCGGGACTAGTTATGAGCGGGACCCAGTACTTC. It encodes CASSLPGLVMSGTQYF.

The chain recombines TRBV14 with TRBJ2-7, with TRBD2 matching 7 bases. The CDR3 is made up of 14 amino acids. The germline CDR1 and CDR2 sequences are SGHDN and FVKESK. The junction had 4 bases not matched to a gene; V was cut back by 5 bases and J by 0 bases. This CDR3 is CASSMGDYSYEQYF. CDR3 bases: TGTGCCAGCAGCATGGGGGACTACTCCTACGAGCAGTACTTC.

This clonotype was counted a few times. V gene TRBV2 combines with J gene TRBJ2-3; 12 bases line up with TRBD2. The germline gives CDR1 SNHLY, CDR2 FYNNEI. V lost 10 bases to trimming and J lost 14 bases; unmatched junction nucleotides: 19. The CDR3 runs 15 residues. In nucleotides, the CDR3 is TGTGCCACCAAACCTCTAGCGGGAGGGCCGGGAGACGCGTATTTT. It yields the protein CATKPLAGGPGDAYF.

CDR3 loop: CASSYSRDPTGETQYF. The CDR3 coding sequence is TGTGCCAGCAGTTACTCGAGGGACCCTACGGGGGAGACCCAGTACTTC. The J gene is TRBJ2-5, the V gene TRBV6-6; D is possibly TRBD1 or TRBD2 (5 bases each). Trimming took off 0 bases at V and 5 bases at J, with 16 bases between the two ends. CDR3 size: 16 residues. Germline CDR1 is MNHNY and CDR2 is SVGAGI (reference sequence).

This clonotype was observed a handful of times. The chain links TRBV7-2 to TRBJ1-2; D is possibly TRBD1 (5 bases). Trimming shortened V by 5 bases and J by 2 bases, and 12 bases separated the two germline ends. CDR1 is SGHTA and CDR2 is FQGNSA in the germline V gene. The CDR3 contains 14 residues. CDR3 coding DNA: TGTGCCAGCAGCCCACACGCAGGGAACTATGGCTACACCTTC. Residues: CASSPHAGNYGYTF.

V gene TRBV7-2 combines with J gene TRBJ1-1; a possible D gene is TRBD1 (5 bases). Germline V gives CDR1 SGHTA, CDR2 FQGNSA. Between the trimmed V and J ends, which lost 2 bases and 1 base, there was a span of 17 bases. CDR3 size: 17 residues. The CDR3 sequence is CASSLQVRTIPNTEAFF. CDR3 DNA: TGTGCCAGCAGCTTACAGGTTCGGACAATTCCGAACACTGAAGCTTTCTTT.

V is TRBV20-1 and J is TRBJ2-7; 14 bases align to TRBD2. The CDR3 totals 16 residues. V was pared by 5 bases and J by 3 bases, with 9 bases of the junction left unmatched. CDR1 is DFQATT, CDR2 SNEGSKA, per germline (reference sequence). The CDR3 protein is CSASGLAGGLNYEQYF. CDR3 coding DNA: TGCAGTGCTTCAGGACTAGCGGGAGGACTTAACTACGAGCAGTACTTC.

Written as DNA, the CDR3 is TGTGCCAGCAGTCCGAGGGACGCCCGGGTGCGAGGCTACACCTTC. This sequence encodes CASSPRDARVRGYTF. The V gene is TRBV12-3 or TRBV12-4, the J gene TRBJ1-2, with D perhaps matching TRBD1 (5 bases). The V end lost 5 bases, the J end lost 8 bases, and 21 bases lay between the germline ends. The CDR3 is made up of 15 amino acids.

This clonotype occurred once. The chain uses TRBV29-1 and TRBJ2-1; D is uncertain. In germline, CDR1 is SQVTM, CDR2 ANQGSEA. CDR3 length: 17 residues. Trimming cost V 3 bases and J 4 bases, with 22 bases left between them. CDR3 residues: CSVDGSLRNHSYNEQFF. The CDR3 DNA sequence: TGCAGCGTTGATGGGTCTTTACGGAATCATTCGTACAATGAGCAGTTCTTC.

The chain couples TRBV7-6 to TRBJ2-1; 7 positions agree with TRBD2. V lost 5 bases and J lost 9; bases outside the gene matches: 10. Germline CDR1 is SGHVS and CDR2 is FNYEAQ. The CDR3 extends over 14 amino acids. CDR3 in amino acids: CASSLGGSVFEQFF. As DNA, the CDR3 is TGTGCCAGCAGCCTCGGGGGGTCCGTGTTTGAGCAGTTCTTC.